A selection of T cell receptor beta chains follows, all from one sample in a study of beta chain features in type 1 diabetes. This table comes from immunoSEQ multiplex PCR, and its TCRdb copy is limited to in-frame clones, with some not included. The repertoire includes about 290,000 clones, approximately 8% of them detected once, and roughly 1% sits in the top ten. Sequenced input: central memory CD4+ T cells from blood. All receptors come from a woman aged 18-29 years in good health. The CDR3 runs from the conserved cysteine through the conserved F or W. A D gene is named only where the DNA matches it firmly. Size is omitted from some rows. Given values are once, few, many or a class for expanded clones.

TRBJ2-3	-	-	TRBV4-2	CASSFTASTDTQYF	TGTGCCAGCAGCTTTACGGCGAGCACAGATACGCAGTATTTT
TRBJ1-5	-	-	TRBV2	CASSDPPGPQHF	TGTGCCAGCAGTGACCCCCCCGGGCCCCAGCATTTT
TRBJ1-2	few	TRBD1	TRBV9	CASSVRQGAIGGYTF	TGTGCCAGCAGCGTTAGACAGGGGGCTATAGGAGGCTACACCTTC
TRBJ2-1	-	TRBD1	TRBV7-3	CASSPLGTESSDEQFF	TGTGCCAGCAGCCCCCTAGGGACAGAGTCGTCGGATGAGCAGTTCTTC
TRBJ1-5	-	-	TRBV7-2	CASSPTSVNQPQHF	TGTGCCAGCAGCCCGACAAGCGTCAATCAGCCCCAGCATTTT
TRBJ1-1	-	-	TRBV9	CASSEGLRAHTEAFF	TGTGCCAGCAGCGAGGGGTTACGGGCCCACACTGAAGCTTTCTTT
TRBJ2-1	-	TRBD1	TRBV29-1	CSATLTGLNEQFF	TGCAGCGCAACATTGACAGGGCTGAATGAGCAGTTCTTC
TRBJ2-2	many	-	TRBV19	CASSIGNRNTGELFF	TGTGCCAGTAGTATCGGGAACCGAAACACCGGGGAGCTGTTTTTT
TRBJ1-3	-	TRBD1	TRBV7-2	CASSSAPGGGNTIYF	TGTGCCAGCAGCTCTGCTCCAGGGGGAGGAAACACCATATATTTT
TRBJ2-7	few	TRBD1	TRBV6-6	CASRTGGYEQYF	TGTGCCAGCCGGACAGGGGGCTACGAGCAGTACTTC
TRBJ2-3	few	-	TRBV29-1	CSVRGSGSGTDTQYF	TGCAGCGTCAGAGGATCGGGAAGCGGCACAGATACGCAGTATTTT
TRBJ1-1	-	-	TRBV6-1	CASSDRHANTEAFF	TGTGCCAGCAGTGACAGACACGCGAACACTGAAGCTTTCTTT
TRBJ2-7	-	-	TRBV14	CASSQGGDKRYEQYF	TGTGCCAGCAGCCAAGGCGGGGACAAGCGGTACGAGCAGTACTTC
TRBJ1-6	few	TRBD1	TRBV5-1	CASSLTGQGRNSPLHF	TGCGCCAGCAGCCTCACCGGACAGGGCCGGAATTCACCCCTCCACTTT
TRBJ2-6	-	TRBD1	TRBV5-6	CASSPARDSYFSGANVLTF	TGTGCCAGCAGCCCTGCCCGGGACAGCTACTTCTCTGGGGCCAACGTCCTGACTTTC
TRBJ1-6	few	-	TRBV5-1	CASSLAEFNSPLHF	TGCGCCAGCAGCTTGGCGGAGTTTAATTCACCCCTCCACTTT
TRBJ2-2	-	-	TRBV19	CASSIRPQNTGELFF	TGTGCCAGTAGTATCAGACCTCAGAACACCGGGGAGCTGTTTTTT
TRBJ2-7	few	-	TRBV6-1	CASSEEWTASYEQYF	TGTGCCAGCAGTGAAGAGTGGACAGCCTCCTACGAGCAGTACTTC
TRBJ1-5	-	-	TRBV2	CASSDARQPQHF	TGTGCCAGCAGTGATGCTAGACAGCCCCAGCATTTT
TRBJ2-5	-	-	TRBV7-9	CASSRTALQETQYF	TGTGCCAGCAGCCGAACAGCTCTACAAGAGACCCAGTACTTC
TRBJ2-3	-	TRBD2	TRBV6-1	CASTSGGAGADTQYF	TGTGCCAGCACTAGCGGGGGGGCCGGAGCGGATACGCAGTATTTT
TRBJ2-2	-	TRBD2	TRBV5-4	CASSSLAGGRGTGELFF	TGTGCCAGCAGCTCACTAGCGGGAGGCCGTGGCACCGGGGAGCTGTTTTTT
TRBJ1-4	few	-	TRBV2	CASTRALNEKLFF	TGTGCCAGCACCAGAGCCCTGAATGAAAAACTGTTTTTT
TRBJ2-5	-	TRBD2	TRBV5-1	CASSLGSGLAAMTQYF	TGCGCCAGCAGCTTGGGCTCTGGACTAGCGGCTATGACCCAGTACTTC
TRBJ2-3	-	-	TRBV9	CASSLGYPDTQYF	TGTGCCAGCAGCCTGGGGTATCCAGATACGCAGTATTTT
TRBJ1-1	-	TRBD1	TRBV7-3	CASSAQGVNTEAFF	TGTGCCAGCAGCGCCCAGGGGGTGAACACTGAAGCTTTCTTT